These T cell receptor beta chains were read from a single sample in a study of T-cell memory formation after mild COVID-19. TCRdb reanalysed the 5' RACE reads using MiXCR and keeps one entry per CDR3 protein. The sample consists of 360,000 or so distinct CDR3 sequences, 28% of them appearing once. Sample: PBMCs or a T cell subset sorted from them (not recorded which). The receptor set was obtained from an adult woman who had mild COVID-19 (a few samples of this study predate the infection). Cell type and time point are not known. Both conserved end residues are part of each CDR3.

cdr3_length v_call cdr3_aa
13 TRBV18 CASSPTGGDEQFF
14 TRBV20-1 CSARDRLRRGEQYF
14 TRBV20-1 CSASRGQGRPGYTF
14 TRBV30 CAWSSKPGNQPQHF
16 TRBV12-5 CASGPPSSGGSYEQYF
17 TRBV5-1 CASSVGTGRNDGNTIYF
15 TRBV6-5 CASSSTGGNTGELFF
16 TRBV4-3 CASSQRARGSGNTIYF
14 TRBV7-3 CASSTQGLNQPQHF
15 TRBV5-1 CASSLGQERSYEQYF
16 TRBV24-1 CATSDSRGRGRTEAFF
15 TRBV5-1 CASSLAGGYMYEQFF
16 TRBV20-1 CSARAGGTYSNQPQHF
15 TRBV5-1 CASSSGTSGSNEQFF
15 TRBV7-9 CASSFQAGSEETQYF
11 TRBV7-2 CASSNAYEQYF
12 TRBV7-9 CASSENNQPQHF
12 TRBV25-1 CATRADTDTQYF
11 TRBV5-1 CATAIGPEQFF
14 TRBV7-2 CASSLQGRAETQYF
13 TRBV24-1 CATSEPGGTEAFF
12 TRBV29-1 CSVGPIGNEQFF
19 TRBV24-1 CATSDLPTSGGFSYNEQFF
15 TRBV7-9 CASSLVPSVNTEAFF
13 TRBV24-1 CATSATSNYGYTF
11 TRBV24-1 CATSDYTEAFF
15 TRBV7-8 CASSLPSGGGNEQFF
15 TRBV4-2 CASSQLTGGSETQYF
15 TRBV7-8 CASNYGERWTGELFF
15 TRBV29-1 CSVAPTAGDSYEQYF
12 TRBV4-1 CASTMTGAEAFF
15 TRBV2 CASGLAGVGYNEQFF
16 TRBV7-9 CASTRYQALSGNTIYF
13 TRBV4-1 CASSRLGSPEQYF
11 TRBV20-1 CSGWENTEAFF
13 TRBV29-1 CSVTKGSYNEQFF
11 TRBV21-1 CATTAMGGYTF
12 TRBV7-2 CASSKGTDTQYF